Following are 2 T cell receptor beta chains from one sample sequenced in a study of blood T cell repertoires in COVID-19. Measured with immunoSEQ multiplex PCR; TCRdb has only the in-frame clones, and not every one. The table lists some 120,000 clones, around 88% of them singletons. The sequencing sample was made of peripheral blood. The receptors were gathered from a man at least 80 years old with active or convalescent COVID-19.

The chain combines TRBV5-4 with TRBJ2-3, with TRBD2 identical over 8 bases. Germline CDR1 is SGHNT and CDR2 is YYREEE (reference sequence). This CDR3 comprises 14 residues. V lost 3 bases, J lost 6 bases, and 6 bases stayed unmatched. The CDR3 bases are TGTGCCAGCAGCTACCGGGGGGGGCCCGATACGCAGTATTTT. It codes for CASSYRGGPDTQYF.

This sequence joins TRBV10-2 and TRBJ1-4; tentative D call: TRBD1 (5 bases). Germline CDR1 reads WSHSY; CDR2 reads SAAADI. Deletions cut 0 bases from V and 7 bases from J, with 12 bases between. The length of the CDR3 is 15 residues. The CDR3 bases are TGCGCCAGCAGTGAGTCGAATCAGGGTGGTGAAAAACTGTTTTTT. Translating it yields CASSESNQGGEKLFF.